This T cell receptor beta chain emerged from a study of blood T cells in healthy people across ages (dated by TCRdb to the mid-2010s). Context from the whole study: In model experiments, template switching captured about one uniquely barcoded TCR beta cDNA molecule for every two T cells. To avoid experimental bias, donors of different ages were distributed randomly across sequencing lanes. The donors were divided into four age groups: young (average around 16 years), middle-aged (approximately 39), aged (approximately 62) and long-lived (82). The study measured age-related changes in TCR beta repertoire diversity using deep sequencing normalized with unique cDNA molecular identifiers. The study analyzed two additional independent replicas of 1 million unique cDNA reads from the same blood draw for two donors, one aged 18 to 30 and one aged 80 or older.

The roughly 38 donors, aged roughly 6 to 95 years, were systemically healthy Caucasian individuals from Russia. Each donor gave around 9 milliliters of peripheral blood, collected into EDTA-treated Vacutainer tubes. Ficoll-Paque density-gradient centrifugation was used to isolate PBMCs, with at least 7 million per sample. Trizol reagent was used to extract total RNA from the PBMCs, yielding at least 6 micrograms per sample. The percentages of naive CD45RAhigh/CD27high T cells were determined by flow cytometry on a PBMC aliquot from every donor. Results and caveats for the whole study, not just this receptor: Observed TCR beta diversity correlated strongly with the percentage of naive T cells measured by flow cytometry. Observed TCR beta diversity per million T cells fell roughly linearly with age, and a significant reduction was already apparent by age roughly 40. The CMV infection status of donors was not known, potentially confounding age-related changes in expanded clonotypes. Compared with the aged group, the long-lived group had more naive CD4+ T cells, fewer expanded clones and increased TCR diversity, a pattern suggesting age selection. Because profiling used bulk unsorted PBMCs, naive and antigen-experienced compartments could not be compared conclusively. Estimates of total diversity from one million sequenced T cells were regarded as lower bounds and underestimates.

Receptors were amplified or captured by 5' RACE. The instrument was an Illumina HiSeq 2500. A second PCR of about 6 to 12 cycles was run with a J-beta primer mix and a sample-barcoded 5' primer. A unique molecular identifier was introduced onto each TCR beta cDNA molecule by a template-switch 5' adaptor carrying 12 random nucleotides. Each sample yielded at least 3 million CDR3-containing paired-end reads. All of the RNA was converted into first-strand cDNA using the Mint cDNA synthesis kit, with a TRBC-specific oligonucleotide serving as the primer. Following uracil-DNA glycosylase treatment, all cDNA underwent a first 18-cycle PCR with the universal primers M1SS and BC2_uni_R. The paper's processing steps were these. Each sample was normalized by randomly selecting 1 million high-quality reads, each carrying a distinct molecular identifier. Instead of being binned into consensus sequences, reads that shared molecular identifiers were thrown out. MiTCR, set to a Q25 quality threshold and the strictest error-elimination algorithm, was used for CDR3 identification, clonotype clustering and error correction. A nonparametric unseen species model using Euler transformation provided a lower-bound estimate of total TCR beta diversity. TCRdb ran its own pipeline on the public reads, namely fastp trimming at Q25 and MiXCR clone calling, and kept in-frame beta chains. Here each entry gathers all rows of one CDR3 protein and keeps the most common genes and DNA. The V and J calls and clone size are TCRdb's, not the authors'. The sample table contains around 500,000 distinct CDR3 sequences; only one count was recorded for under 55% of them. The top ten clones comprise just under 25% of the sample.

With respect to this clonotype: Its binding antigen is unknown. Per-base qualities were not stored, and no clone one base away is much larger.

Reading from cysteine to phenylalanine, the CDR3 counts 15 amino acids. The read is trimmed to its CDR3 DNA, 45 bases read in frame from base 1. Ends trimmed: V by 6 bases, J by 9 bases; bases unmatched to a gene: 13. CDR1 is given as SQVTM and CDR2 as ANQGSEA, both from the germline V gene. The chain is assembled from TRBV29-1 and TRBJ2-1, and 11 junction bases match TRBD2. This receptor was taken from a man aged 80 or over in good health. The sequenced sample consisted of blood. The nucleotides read TGCAGCGTCCTACGGACTAGCGGGCAAGTAGGTGAGCAGTTCTTC. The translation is CSVLRTSGQVGEQFF.